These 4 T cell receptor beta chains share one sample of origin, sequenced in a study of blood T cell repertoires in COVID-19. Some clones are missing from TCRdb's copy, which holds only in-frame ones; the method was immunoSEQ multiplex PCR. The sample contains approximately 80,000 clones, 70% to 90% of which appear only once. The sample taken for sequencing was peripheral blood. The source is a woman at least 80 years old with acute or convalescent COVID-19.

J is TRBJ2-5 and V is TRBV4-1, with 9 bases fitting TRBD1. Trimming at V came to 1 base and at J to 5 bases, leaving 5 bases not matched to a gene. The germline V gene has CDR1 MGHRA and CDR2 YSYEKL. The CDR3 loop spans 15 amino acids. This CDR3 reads CASSQGQGVWETQYF. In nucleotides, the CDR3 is TGCGCCAGCAGCCAAGGACAGGGGGTTTGGGAGACCCAGTACTTC.

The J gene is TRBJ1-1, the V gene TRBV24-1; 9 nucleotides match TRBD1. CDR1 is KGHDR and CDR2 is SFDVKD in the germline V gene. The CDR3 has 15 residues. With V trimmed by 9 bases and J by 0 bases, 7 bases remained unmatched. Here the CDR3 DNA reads TGTGCCACCTTTCCCTGGACAGGGGTGAACACTGAAGCTTTCTTT. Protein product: CATFPWTGVNTEAFF.

The CDR3 protein is CASSPDRDYGYTF. CDR3 sequence (DNA): TGTGCCAGCAGTCCGGACAGGGACTATGGCTACACCTTC. The V and J genes are TRBV6-5 and TRBJ1-2; 8 bases map to TRBD1. CDR1 is MNHEY, CDR2 SVGAGI, per germline. V lost 5 bases, J lost 3 bases, and 2 bases stayed unmatched. The CDR3 is 13 residues long.

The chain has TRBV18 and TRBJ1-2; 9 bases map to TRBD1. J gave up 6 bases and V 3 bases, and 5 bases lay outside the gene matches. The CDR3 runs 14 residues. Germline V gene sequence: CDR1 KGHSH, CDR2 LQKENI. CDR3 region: CASSPETGGHGYTF. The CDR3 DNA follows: TGTGCCAGCTCACCGGAGACAGGGGGACATGGCTACACCTTC.